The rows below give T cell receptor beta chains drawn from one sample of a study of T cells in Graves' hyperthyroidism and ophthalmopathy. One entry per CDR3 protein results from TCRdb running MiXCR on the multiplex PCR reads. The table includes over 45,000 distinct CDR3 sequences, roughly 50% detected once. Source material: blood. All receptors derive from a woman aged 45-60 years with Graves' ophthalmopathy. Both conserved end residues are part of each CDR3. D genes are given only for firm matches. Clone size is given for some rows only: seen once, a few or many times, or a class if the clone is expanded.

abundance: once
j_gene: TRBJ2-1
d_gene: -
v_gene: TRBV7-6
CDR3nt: TGTGCCAGCAGCTTAAGGTCTATGAAGGATGAGCAGTTCTTC
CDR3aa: CASSLRSMKDEQFF

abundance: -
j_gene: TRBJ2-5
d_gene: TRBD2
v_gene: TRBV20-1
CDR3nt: TGCAGTGCCAGCAGCCCACGCTTAGGGACTAGCGGGGGACTACTCCGGGAGACCCAGTACTTC
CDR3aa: CSASSPRLGTSGGLLRETQYF

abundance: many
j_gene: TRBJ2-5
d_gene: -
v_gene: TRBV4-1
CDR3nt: TGCGCCAGCAGCCCGCTGGGGCAGTACCAAGAGACCCAGTACTTC
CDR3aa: CASSPLGQYQETQYF

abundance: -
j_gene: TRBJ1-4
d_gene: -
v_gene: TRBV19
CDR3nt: TGTGCCAGTAGTAACTGGAGGGCACAACTGTTTTTT
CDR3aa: CASSNWRAQLFF

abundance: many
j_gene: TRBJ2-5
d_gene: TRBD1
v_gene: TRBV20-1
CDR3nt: TGCAGTGCTTCAGACTACAGGGGACAAGAGACCCAGTACTTC
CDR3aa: CSASDYRGQETQYF

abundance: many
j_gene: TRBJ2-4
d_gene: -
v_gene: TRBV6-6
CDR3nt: TGTGCCAGCAGTTACTTGAACCAAGCAGCCAAAAACATTCAGTACTTC
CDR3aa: CASSYLNQAAKNIQYF

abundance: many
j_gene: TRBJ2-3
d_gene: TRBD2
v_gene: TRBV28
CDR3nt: TGTGCCAGCAGTCTCCCCAGCGGGACCACAGATACGCAGTATTTT
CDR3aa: CASSLPSGTTDTQYF

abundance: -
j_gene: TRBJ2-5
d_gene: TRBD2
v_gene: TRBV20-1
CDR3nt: TGCAGTGCTAGAAGCCCGGGGGGGCGGGGGGAGACCCAGTACTTC
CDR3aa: CSARSPGGRGETQYF

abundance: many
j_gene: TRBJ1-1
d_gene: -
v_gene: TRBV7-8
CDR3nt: TGTGCCAGCAGCTTAGGCAGGGGAGGAACTGAAGCTTTCTTT
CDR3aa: CASSLGRGGTEAFF

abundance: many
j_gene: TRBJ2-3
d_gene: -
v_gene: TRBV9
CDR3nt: TGTGCCAGCAGCTCTGGTGAGGATACGCAGTATTTT
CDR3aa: CASSSGEDTQYF

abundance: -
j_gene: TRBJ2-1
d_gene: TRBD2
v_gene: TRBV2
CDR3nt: TGTACCAGCAGGGAGGGCCGGATTGAGCAGTTCTTC
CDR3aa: CTSREGRIEQFF

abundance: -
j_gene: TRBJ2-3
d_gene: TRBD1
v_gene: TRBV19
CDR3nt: TGTGCTAGTAGTGGGGGGTTGGGACAGGGCGAAGATACGCAGTATTTT
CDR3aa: CASSGGLGQGEDTQYF

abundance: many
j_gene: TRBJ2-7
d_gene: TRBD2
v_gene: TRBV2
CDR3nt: TGTGCCAGCCTATGGACTAGCGGGGGGCCCAGCTCCTACGAGCAGTACTTC
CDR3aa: CASLWTSGGPSSYEQYF

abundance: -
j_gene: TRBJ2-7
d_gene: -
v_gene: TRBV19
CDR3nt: TGTGCCAGTGGTATAGGGGCCAGCGGAGGCGGTGAGCAGTACTTC
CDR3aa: CASGIGASGGGEQYF

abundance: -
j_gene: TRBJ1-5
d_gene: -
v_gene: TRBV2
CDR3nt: TGTGCCAGCAGCTTCCGACAGGGCAATCAGCCCCAGCATTTT
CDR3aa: CASSFRQGNQPQHF

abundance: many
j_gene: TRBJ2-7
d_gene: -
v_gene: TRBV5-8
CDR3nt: TGTGCCAGCAGCTTTCCAGGGATCAGCGCCTACGAGCAGTACTTC
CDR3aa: CASSFPGISAYEQYF

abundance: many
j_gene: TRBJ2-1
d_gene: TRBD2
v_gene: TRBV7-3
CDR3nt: TGTGCCAGCAGCTCCTTGACTAGCGGGGGGCCCCAGTTCTTC
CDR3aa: CASSSLTSGGPQFF

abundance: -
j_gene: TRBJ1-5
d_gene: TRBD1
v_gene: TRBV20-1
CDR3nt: TGCAGTGCTAACGACAGGGTAAAAACAGATACGCAGCCCCAGCATTTT
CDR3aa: CSANDRVKTDTQPQHF

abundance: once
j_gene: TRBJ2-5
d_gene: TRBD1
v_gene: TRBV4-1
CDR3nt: TGCGCCTGCAGTCAGACAGGGAATAAAGAGACCCAGTACTTC
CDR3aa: CACSQTGNKETQYF

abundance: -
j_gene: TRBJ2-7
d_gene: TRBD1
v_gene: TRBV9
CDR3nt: TGTGCCAGCAGCGTTGGGACAGCTTACGAGCAGTACTTC
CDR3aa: CASSVGTAYEQYF

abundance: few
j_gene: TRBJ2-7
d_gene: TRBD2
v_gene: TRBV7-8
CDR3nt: TGTGCCAGCAGCTCTCGGGGGGGCCGGTCCTACGAGCAGTACTTC
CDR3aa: CASSSRGGRSYEQYF

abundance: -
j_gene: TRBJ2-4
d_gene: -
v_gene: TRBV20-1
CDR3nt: TGCAGTGCTAGCGGGATAGCCAAAAACATTCAGTACTTC
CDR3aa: CSASGIAKNIQYF

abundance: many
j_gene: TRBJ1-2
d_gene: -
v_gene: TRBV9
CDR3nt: TGTGCCAGCAGCGTAGCCGCGTCGGGACTATTAGGCTACACCTTC
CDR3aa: CASSVAASGLLGYTF

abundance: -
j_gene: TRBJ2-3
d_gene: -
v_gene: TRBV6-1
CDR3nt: TGTGCCAGCAGTTACTCAGGTGCAGATACGCAGTATTTT
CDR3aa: CASSYSGADTQYF

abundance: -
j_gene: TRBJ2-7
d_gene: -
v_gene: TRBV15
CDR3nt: TGTGCCACCAGCTGGAGGGATAACTACGAGCAGTACTTC
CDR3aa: CATSWRDNYEQYF

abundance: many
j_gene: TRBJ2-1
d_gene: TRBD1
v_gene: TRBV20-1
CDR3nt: TGCAGTGCTAGAGTCCGGGACAGTCCCTACAATGAGCAGTTCTTC
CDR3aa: CSARVRDSPYNEQFF

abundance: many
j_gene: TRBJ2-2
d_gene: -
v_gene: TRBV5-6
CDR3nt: TGTGCCAGCAGCTTAACGTGGACCGGGGAGCTGTTTTTT
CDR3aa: CASSLTWTGELFF

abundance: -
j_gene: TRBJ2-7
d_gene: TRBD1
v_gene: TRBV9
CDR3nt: TGTGCCAGCAGCGTTGCTCCGACAGGGGTCGGCGAGCAGTACTTC
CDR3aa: CASSVAPTGVGEQYF

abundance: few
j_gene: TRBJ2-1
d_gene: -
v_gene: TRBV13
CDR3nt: TGTGCCAGCAGCTTGAACAATGAGCAGTTCTTC
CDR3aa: CASSLNNEQFF

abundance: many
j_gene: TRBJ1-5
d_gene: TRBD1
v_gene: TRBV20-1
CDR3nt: TGCAGTGCTAGAGATATGGACAGGGTGGGTCAGCCCCAGCATTTT
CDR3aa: CSARDMDRVGQPQHF

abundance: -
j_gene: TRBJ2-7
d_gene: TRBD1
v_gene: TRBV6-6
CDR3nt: TGTGCCAACAGTTACGGGACAGGGGAAATGAGCGAGCAGTACTTC
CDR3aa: CANSYGTGEMSEQYF

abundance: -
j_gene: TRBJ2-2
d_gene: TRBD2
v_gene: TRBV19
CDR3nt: TGTGCCAGTAGTATTTGGGAGGGGCATGATGGCACCGGGGAGCTGTTTTTT
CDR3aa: CASSIWEGHDGTGELFF

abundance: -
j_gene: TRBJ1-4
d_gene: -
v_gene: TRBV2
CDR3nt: TGTGTCAGCAGTGAAGTCGAAAAACTGTTTTTT
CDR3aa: CVSSEVEKLFF

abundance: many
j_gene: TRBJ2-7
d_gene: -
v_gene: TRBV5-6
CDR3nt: TGTGCCAGCAGCTTGGCTGGACCCTACGAGCAGTACTTC
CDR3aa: CASSLAGPYEQYF

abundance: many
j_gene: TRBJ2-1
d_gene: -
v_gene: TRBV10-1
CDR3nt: TGCGCCAGCAGTGGGGATAGCTACAATGAGCAGTTCTTC
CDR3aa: CASSGDSYNEQFF

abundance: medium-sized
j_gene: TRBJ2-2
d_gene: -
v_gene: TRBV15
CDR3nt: TGTGCCACCAGCATGGGCAGGTACACCGGGGAGCTGTTTTTT
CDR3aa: CATSMGRYTGELFF

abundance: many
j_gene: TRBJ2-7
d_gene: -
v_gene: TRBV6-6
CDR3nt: TGTGCCAGCAGTTACGCGGCAGCCTACGAGCAGTACTTC
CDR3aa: CASSYAAAYEQYF

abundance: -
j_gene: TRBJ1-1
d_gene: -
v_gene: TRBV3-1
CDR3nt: TGTGCCAGCAGCCAGAAAGGCGCCCCTTTAACTGGAGCTTTCTTT
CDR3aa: CASSQKGAPLTGAFF

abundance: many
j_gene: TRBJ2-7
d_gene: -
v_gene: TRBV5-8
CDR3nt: TGTGCCAGCAGCACCTTCGACTACGAGCAGTACTTC
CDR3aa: CASSTFDYEQYF

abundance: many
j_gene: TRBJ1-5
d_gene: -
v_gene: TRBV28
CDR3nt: TGTGCCAGCAGTTTACGGGGGCAGCCCCAGCATTTT
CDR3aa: CASSLRGQPQHF

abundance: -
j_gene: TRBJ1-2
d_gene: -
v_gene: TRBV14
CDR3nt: TGTGCCAGCAGCCAAGACGGAGGAGGCTACACCTTC
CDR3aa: CASSQDGGGYTF

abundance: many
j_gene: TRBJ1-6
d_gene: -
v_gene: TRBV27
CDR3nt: TGTGCCAGCAGTCCCCGAGAGGGGCCCTATTCACCCCTCCACTTT
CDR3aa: CASSPREGPYSPLHF

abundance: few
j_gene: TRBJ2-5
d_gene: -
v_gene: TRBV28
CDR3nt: TGTGCCAGCATAGGAATGCTCTATGGGACCCAGTACTTC
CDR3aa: CASIGMLYGTQYF

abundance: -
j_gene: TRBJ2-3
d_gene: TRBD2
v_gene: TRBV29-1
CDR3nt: TGCAGCGCGGGGACTAGCGGAGCTAGCACAGATACGCAGTATTTT
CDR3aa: CSAGTSGASTDTQYF

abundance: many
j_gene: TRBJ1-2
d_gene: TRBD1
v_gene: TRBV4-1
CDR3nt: TGCGCCAGCAGCCACCGGACAGGGAGAGGTCCTATGGGCTACACCTTC
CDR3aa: CASSHRTGRGPMGYTF

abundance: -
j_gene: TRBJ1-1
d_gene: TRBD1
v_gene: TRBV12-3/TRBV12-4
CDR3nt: TGTGCCGGCAGTCGACCGGGACAGGGTCTCACGGAAGCTTTCTTT
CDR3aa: CAGSRPGQGLTEAFF

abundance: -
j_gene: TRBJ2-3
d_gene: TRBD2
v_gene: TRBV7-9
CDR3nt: TGTGCCAGCAGCTTGGGATCTAGCGGGGGTCTAGATGCGCAGTATTTT
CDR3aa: CASSLGSSGGLDAQYF

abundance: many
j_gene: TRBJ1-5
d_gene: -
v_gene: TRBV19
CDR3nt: TGTGCCAGTAGTATCGGGCGGGCCAATCAGCCCCAGCATTTT
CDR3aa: CASSIGRANQPQHF